The 3 T cell receptor beta chains reported below all come from one sample, sequenced in a study of shared clonotypes between healthy human individuals. Here immunoSEQ multiplex PCR was the method, and the copy in TCRdb shows in-frame clones only, minus some. The sample carries 2 million to 2.5 million clones, roughly 92% recorded once. The specimen sequenced was naive CD4+ T cells from PBMCs. Subset noted: CD45RA+ positively selected. These receptor sequences come from a man between 18 and 35 years old in good health. Some clones in this sample may be carry-over from other donors' samples.

This chain joins TRBV28 and TRBJ1-2; 7 bases are shared with TRBD1. The germline CDR1 and CDR2 sequences are MDHEN and SYDVKM. CDR3 length equals 14 residues. Germline trimming cut 5 bases from V and 4 bases from J; bases unmatched to any gene: 7. The CDR3 region has the DNA TGTGCCAGCAGTGAGAACAGGGGAGGCTATGGCTACACCTTC. This encodes CASSENRGGYGYTF.

This clone was seen only once. The chain employs TRBV5-1 and TRBJ2-3, with D unresolved. The ends were cut back, 0 bases at V and 3 bases at J, with 17 bases in the middle. Germline CDR1 reads SGHRS; CDR2 reads YFSETQ. The CDR3 length is 17 residues. The chain's CDR3 is CASSLERLGSRTDTQYF. CDR3 sequence (DNA): TGCGCCAGCAGCTTGGAGAGGTTGGGGTCGCGTACAGATACGCAGTATTTT.

V gene TRBV6-1 combines with J gene TRBJ2-7; D is perhaps TRBD1 or TRBD2 (6 bases each). The CDR3 loop spans 13 amino acids. V dropped 6 bases and J dropped 9 bases, with 18 bases sitting between them. Per the germline V gene, CDR1 is MNHNS and CDR2 is SASEGT. The CDR3 spells CASRQGGKGVQYF. CDR3 nucleotide sequence: TGTGCCAGCAGGCAAGGGGGGAAGGGGGTGCAGTACTTC.